The 6 T cell receptor beta chains reported below all come from one sample, sequenced in a study of a mutant IDH1 vaccine in newly diagnosed glioma. The protocol was immunoSEQ multiplex PCR, while the TCRdb copy is restricted to in-frame clones and leaves out a portion. The repertoire consists of around 87,000 clones, with approximately 83% occurring once and the leading ten covering around 7%. Specified time point: baseline, week 1 (first vaccination visit). Treatment reported: pre-vaccination baseline after standard-of-care therapy. The sequenced sample was PBMCs, obtained from a glioma patient treated with radiotherapy, temozolomide or both. These TCRs come from a woman aged 45-60 years with glioma.

This clone was observed a single time. The rearrangement joins TRBV27 to TRBJ2-3; unclear D gene. Germline V gene data show CDR1 as MNHEY and CDR2 as SMNVEV (reference sequence). Trimming pared 6 bases from V and 4 bases from J, leaving 11 bases between. This CDR3 spans 13 amino acids. The CDR3 spells CASSKPLPDTQYF. In nucleotides, the CDR3 is TGTGCCAGCAGCAAACCCCTCCCAGATACGCAGTATTTT.

The chain has TRBV21-1 and TRBJ1-6; TRBD1 is the table's D call and was not checked against the DNA. TRBV21-1 is noted as a pseudogene. This CDR3 region has 15 residues. The CDR3 DNA is TGTGCCAGCAGCACGAATCCAGGGGCTTGGTCACCCCTCCACTTT. Translated, it gives CASSTNPGAWSPLHF.

This chain connects TRBV5-4 to TRBJ2-7; the D gene is possibly TRBD2 (6 bases). Per germline, CDR1 SGHNT and CDR2 YYREEE (reference sequence). The CDR3 consists of 15 residues. V was shortened by 4 bases and J by 2 bases, with 16 bases between the two germline ends. CDR3 residues: CASSQRRGSTYEQYF. The CDR3 DNA reads TGTGCCAGCAGCCAAAGGAGGGGATCCACCTACGAGCAGTACTTC. The full variable domain, in which reference TRBV5-4 and TRBJ2-7 provide the parts outside the CDR3, is ETGVTQSPTHLIKTRGQQVTLRCSSQSGHNTVSWYQQALGQGPQFIFQYYREEENGRGNFPPRFSGLQFPNYSSELNVNALELDDSALYLCASSQRRGSTYEQYFGPGTRLTVT.

The V and J genes are TRBV5-4 and TRBJ1-2; a weak D match, TRBD1 (6 bases). The V end lost 0 bases, the J end lost 1 base, and 10 bases lay between the germline ends. The CDR3 totals 15 residues. From germline, CDR1 is SGHNT and CDR2 YYREEE (reference sequence). The CDR3 nucleotides are TGTGCCAGCAGCTTGGAACAGGGTTTTAACTATGGCTACACCTTC. Encoded protein: CASSLEQGFNYGYTF.

This clone was seen a few times. The rearrangement links TRBV5-5 to TRBJ1-1; D not certain. Germline CDR1 SGHKS, CDR2 YYEKEE (reference sequence). V was trimmed by 1 base and J by 5 bases, leaving 18 bases between them. The CDR3 length is 16 residues. This chain's CDR3 is CASSLFPGPIGTEAFF. The CDR3 nucleotides are TGTGCCAGCAGCTTGTTTCCAGGACCGATCGGGACTGAAGCTTTCTTT.

This clone was observed a single time. The V and J genes are TRBV19 and TRBJ2-7; perhaps TRBD2 as D (5 bases). Trimming pared 1 base from V and 1 base from J, leaving 11 bases between. Germline V gene data show CDR1 as LNHDA and CDR2 as SQIVND (reference sequence). The CDR3 is 15 residues long. The CDR3 nucleotides read TGTGCCAGTAGTATAGGATCTGAGGGTTCCTACGAGCAGTACTTC. Amino acid sequence: CASSIGSEGSYEQYF. Complete variable domain (other parts from reference TRBV19 and TRBJ2-7): DGGITQSPKYLFRKEGQNVTLSCEQNLNHDAMYWYRQDPGQGLRLIYYSQIVNDFQKGDIAEGYSVSREKKESFPLTVTSAQKNPTAFYLCASSIGSEGSYEQYFGPGTRLTVT.